This T cell receptor beta chain stems from a study of T cells in Graves' hyperthyroidism and ophthalmopathy. Amplification of TCR beta CDR3 regions was performed using RNA transcripts as template. HTBI primers drove first-round RT-PCR of the TCR CDR3. TCRdb called the multiplex PCR reads again in MiXCR, with one record for every CDR3 protein. Among approximately 510,000 distinct CDR3 sequences listed, around 21% were seen once. If no ophthalmopathy progression occurred within 18 months, Graves' hyperthyroidism was stable. Trimming at V came to 6 bases and at J to 1 base, leaving 5 bases not matched to a gene. The CDR3 sequence is 15 residues long. Germline V gene data show CDR1 as SNHLY and CDR2 as FYNNEI. Broader study findings: Most clonotypes expanded in the thyroid (above 0.001) were also present in blood. The model anticipated ophthalmopathy a median about 7 months pre-onset.

At least ten counts were recorded for this clonotype. Antigen: not known. The sequence came from a man younger than 30 with Graves' hyperthyroidism. The sequenced sample consisted of blood. The chain carries TRBV2 and TRBJ1-5; TRBD1 aligns across 8 bases. CDR3 sequence reads: CASRAGQGSNQPQHF. CDR3 DNA sequence: TGTGCCAGCAGAGCAGGACAGGGAAGCAATCAGCCCCAGCATTTT. The full variable domain, in which reference TRBV2 and TRBJ1-5 provide the parts outside the CDR3, is EPEVTQTPSHQVTQMGQEVILRCVPISNHLYFYWYRQILGQKVEFLVSFYNNEISEKSEIFDDQFSVERPDGSNFTLKIRSTKLEDSAMYFCASRAGQGSNQPQHFGDGTRLSIL.